This T cell receptor beta chain was observed in a study of T cells in Graves' hyperthyroidism and ophthalmopathy. General study findings and limits: It was a median 6.5 months before onset that the model predicted ophthalmopathy. Appearing also in blood were most of the thyroid clonotypes expanded above 0.001.

The patients, who ranged from 18 to 65 in age, presented with newly diagnosed hyperthyroidism lasting under 2 months. Thyroid ultrasound and orbital computed tomography, with clinical symptoms and serum thyroxine and TRAb, informed diagnoses. There are 19 residues in the CDR3. The germline V gene has CDR1 MRHNA and CDR2 SNTAGT. Trimming took off 0 bases at V and 1 base at J, with 21 bases between the two ends. The investigators amplified TCR beta CDR3 regions from RNA transcripts. HTBI primers drove first-round RT-PCR of the TCR CDR3. TCRdb independently ran MiXCR on the multiplex PCR reads; one entry per CDR3 protein. The table has some 180,000 distinct CDR3 sequences, about 17% seen once; the top ten hold 25% to 30%. For this clonotype: Its target is unknown.

The specimen sequenced was blood. J is TRBJ1-1 and V is TRBV6-4; maybe TRBD1 (5 bases). The sequence was obtained from a woman in her forties or fifties with Graves' hyperthyroidism. The CDR3, as DNA: TGTGCCAGCAGTGACTCGAAAGGTAGTAGGGGCCCGCGGAACACTGAAGCTTTCTTT. Translation: CASSDSKGSRGPRNTEAFF.